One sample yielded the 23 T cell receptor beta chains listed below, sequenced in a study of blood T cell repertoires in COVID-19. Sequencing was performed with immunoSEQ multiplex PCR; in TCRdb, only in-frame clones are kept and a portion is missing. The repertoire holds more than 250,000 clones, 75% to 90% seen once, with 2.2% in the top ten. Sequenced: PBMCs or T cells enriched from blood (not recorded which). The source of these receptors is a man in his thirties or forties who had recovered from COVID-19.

CDR3 loop: CAWSTGSAYEQYF. The CDR3 nucleotides are TGTGCCTGGAGTACCGGGTCTGCCTACGAGCAGTACTTC. V usage is TRBV30 and J usage is TRBJ2-7; D remains unclear. This CDR3 spans 13 amino acids. V lost 2 bases and J 2 bases, leaving 10 bases between the germline ends. Germline CDR1 GTSNPN, CDR2 SVGIG (reference sequence).

The CDR3 DNA reads TGTGCCAGCAGCTCTGTGGACAGGGTTAACTATGGCTACACCTTC. It is translated as CASSSVDRVNYGYTF. The genes are TRBV7-9 and TRBJ1-2; 8 bases match TRBD1. Germline-derived CDR1 and CDR2 are SEHNR and FQNEAQ (reference sequence). The CDR3 extends over 15 amino acids. The V segment lost 4 bases and the J segment 1 base; nucleotides outside the gene matches: 5. The full variable domain, with the rest looked up from reference TRBV7-9 and TRBJ1-2, is DTGVSQNPRHKITKRGQNVTFRCDPISEHNRLYWYRQTLGQGPEFLTYFQNEAQLEKSRLLSDRFSAERPKGSFSTLEIQRTEQGDSAMYLCASSSVDRVNYGYTFGSGTRLTVV.

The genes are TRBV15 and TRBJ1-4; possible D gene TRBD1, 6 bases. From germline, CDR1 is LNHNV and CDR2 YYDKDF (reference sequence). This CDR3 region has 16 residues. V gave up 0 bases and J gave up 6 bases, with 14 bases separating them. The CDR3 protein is CATSRDYQGSDEKLFF. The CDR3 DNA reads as TGTGCCACCAGCAGAGATTACCAGGGGTCGGATGAAAAACTGTTTTTT.

As DNA, the CDR3 is TGTGCCAGCAGCTTCAGGGGAGATCAGCCCCAGCATTTT. Translated, it gives CASSFRGDQPQHF. The chain recombines TRBV7-2 with TRBJ1-5; a possible D gene is TRBD1 (6 bases). Germline CDR1 SGHTA, CDR2 FQGNSA. Trimming took off 3 bases at V and 5 bases at J, with 8 bases between the two ends. This CDR3 is 13 amino acids long.

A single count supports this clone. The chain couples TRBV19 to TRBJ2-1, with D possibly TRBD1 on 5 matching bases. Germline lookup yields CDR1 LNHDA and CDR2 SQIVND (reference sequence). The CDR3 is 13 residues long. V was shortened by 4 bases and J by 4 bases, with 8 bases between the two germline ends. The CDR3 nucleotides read TGTGCCAGTAGTACAAGACAGTACAATGAGCAGTTCTTC. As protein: CASSTRQYNEQFF.

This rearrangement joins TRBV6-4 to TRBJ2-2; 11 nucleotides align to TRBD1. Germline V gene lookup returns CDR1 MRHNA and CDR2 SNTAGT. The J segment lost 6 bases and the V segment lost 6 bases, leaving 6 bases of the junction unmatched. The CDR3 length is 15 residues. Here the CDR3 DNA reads TGTGCCAGCAGAGGACAGGGGGCGGCCGCCGGGGAGCTGTTTTTT. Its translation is CASRGQGAAAGELFF.

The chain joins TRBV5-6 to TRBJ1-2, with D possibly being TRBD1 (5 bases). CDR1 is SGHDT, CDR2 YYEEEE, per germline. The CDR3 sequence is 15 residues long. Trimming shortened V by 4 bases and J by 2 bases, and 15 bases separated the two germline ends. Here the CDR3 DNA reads TGTGCCAGCAGCCAGGGCTGGTATTCCAACTATGGCTACACCTTC. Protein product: CASSQGWYSNYGYTF.

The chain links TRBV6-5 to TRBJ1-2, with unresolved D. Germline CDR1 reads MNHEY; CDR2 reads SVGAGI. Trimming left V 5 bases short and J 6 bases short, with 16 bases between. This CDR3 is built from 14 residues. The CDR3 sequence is CASSPTSTRDGYTF. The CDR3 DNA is TGTGCCAGCAGTCCAACCTCGACGAGGGATGGCTACACCTTC.

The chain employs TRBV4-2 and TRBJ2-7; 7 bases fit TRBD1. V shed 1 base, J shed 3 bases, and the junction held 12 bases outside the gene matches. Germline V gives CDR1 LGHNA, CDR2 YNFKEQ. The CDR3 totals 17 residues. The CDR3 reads CASSQGKNGQAHYEQYF. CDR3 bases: TGTGCCAGCAGCCAAGGGAAAAACGGACAGGCACACTACGAGCAGTACTTC.

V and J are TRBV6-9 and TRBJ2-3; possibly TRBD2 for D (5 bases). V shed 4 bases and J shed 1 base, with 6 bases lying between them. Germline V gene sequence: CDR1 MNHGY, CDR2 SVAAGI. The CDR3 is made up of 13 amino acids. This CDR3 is CASSSRGTDTQYF. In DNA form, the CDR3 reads TGTGCCAGCAGTTCGCGGGGCACAGATACGCAGTATTTT.

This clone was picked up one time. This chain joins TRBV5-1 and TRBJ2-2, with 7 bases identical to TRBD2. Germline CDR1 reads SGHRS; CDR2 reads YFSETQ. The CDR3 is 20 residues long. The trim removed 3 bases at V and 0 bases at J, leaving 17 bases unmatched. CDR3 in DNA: TGCGCCAGCAGCTCCCTATTCGGACTAGGTGGAGGGGCGAACACCGGGGAGCTGTTTTTT. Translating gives CASSSLFGLGGGANTGELFF.

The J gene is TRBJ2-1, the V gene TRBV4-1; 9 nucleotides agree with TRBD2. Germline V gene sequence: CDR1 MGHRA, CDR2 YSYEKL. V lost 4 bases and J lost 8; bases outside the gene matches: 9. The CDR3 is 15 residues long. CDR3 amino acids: CASSPVAGEYYEQFF. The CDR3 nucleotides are TGCGCCAGCAGCCCGGTAGCGGGGGAGTATTATGAGCAGTTCTTC.

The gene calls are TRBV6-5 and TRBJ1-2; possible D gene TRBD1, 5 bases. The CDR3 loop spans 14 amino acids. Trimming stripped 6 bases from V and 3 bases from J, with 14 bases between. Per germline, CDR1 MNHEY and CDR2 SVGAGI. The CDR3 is CASRGEGRHYGYTF. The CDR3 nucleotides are TGTGCCAGCAGAGGGGAGGGACGGCACTATGGCTACACCTTC.

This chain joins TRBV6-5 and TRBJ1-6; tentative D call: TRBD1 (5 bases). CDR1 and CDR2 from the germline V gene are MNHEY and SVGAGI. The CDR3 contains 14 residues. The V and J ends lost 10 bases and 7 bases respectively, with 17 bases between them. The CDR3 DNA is TGTGCCACCCAGGGTAGACAAGGGAATTCACCCCTCCACTTT. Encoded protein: CATQGRQGNSPLHF.

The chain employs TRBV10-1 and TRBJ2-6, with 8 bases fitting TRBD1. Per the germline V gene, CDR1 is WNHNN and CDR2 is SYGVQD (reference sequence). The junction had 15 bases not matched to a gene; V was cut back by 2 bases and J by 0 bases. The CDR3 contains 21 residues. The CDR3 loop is CASSERGAPETGVSGANVLTF. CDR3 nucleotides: TGCGCCAGCAGTGAGAGAGGGGCTCCGGAGACAGGGGTCTCTGGGGCCAACGTCCTGACTTTC.

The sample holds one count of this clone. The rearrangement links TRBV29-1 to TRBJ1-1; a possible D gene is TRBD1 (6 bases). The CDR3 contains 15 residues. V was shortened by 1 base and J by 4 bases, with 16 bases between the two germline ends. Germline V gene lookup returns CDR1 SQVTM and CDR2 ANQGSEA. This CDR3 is CSVEGGKGVTTEAFF. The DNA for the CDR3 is TGCAGCGTTGAAGGGGGAAAGGGGGTAACCACTGAAGCTTTCTTT.

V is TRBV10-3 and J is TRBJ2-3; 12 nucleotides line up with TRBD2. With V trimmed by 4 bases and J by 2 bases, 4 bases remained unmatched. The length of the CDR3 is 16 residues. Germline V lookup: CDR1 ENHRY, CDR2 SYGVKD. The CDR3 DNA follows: TGTGCCATCAGTGCCGGACTAGCGGGGCACACAGATACGCAGTATTTT. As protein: CAISAGLAGHTDTQYF.

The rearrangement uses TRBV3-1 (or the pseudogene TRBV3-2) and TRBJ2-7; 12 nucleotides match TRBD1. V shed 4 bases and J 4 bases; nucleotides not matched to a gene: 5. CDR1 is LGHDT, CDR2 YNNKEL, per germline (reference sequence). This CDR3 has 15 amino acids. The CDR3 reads CASSPAGQGAYEQYF. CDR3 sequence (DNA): TGTGCCAGCAGCCCCGCGGGACAGGGGGCTTACGAGCAGTACTTC.

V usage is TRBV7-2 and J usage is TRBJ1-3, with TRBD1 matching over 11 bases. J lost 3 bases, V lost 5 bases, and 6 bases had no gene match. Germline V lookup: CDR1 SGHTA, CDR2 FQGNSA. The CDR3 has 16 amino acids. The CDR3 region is CASSTRTGGFGNTIYF. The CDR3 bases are TGTGCCAGCAGCACCCGGACAGGGGGCTTTGGAAACACCATATATTTT.

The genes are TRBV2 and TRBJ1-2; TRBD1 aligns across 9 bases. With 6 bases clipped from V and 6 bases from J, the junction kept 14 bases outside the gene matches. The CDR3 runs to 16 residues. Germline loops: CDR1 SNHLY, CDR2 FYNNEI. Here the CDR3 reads CASRLLLLQGANGYTF. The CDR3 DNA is TGTGCCAGCAGGCTCCTTCTCTTACAGGGGGCGAATGGCTACACCTTC.

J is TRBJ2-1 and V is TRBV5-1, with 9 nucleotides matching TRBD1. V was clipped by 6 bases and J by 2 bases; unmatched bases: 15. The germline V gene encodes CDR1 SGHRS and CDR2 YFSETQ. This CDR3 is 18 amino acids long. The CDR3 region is CASNPQGALGIPYNEQFF. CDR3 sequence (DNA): TGCGCCAGCAACCCACAGGGGGCGCTGGGTATCCCCTACAATGAGCAGTTCTTC.

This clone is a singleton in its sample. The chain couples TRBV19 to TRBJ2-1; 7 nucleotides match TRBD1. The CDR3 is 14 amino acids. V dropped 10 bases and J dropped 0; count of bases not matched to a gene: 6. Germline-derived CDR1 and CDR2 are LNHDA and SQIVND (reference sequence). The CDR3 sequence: CATRDRSSYNEQFF. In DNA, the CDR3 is TGTGCCACCAGGGACAGAAGCTCCTACAATGAGCAGTTCTTC.

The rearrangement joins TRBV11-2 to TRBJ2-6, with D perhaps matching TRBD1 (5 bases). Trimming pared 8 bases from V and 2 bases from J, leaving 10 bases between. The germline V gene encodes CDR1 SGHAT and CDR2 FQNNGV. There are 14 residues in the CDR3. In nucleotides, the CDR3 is TGTGCCAGCGACGGACAACCTGGGGCCAACGTCCTGACTTTC. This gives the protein CASDGQPGANVLTF.